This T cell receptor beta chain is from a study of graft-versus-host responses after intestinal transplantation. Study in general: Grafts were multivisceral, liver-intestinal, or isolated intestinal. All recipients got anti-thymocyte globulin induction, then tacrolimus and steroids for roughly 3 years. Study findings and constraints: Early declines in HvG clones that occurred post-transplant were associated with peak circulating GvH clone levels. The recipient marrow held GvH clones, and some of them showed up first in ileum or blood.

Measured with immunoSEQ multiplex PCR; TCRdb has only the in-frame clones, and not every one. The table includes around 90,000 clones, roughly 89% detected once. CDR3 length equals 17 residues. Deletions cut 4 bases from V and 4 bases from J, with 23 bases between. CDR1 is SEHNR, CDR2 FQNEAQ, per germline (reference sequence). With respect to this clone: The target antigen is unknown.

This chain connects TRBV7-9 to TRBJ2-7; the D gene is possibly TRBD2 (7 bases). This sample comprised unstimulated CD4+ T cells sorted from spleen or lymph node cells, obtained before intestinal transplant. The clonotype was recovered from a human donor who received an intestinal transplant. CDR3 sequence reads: CASSSGGNREGRYEQYF. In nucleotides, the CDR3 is TGTGCCAGCAGCTCCGGAGGGAACAGGGAGGGCCGGTACGAGCAGTACTTC.